The sequence of this TCR beta chain was determined in a study of blood T cell repertoires in COVID-19. Assay: immunoSEQ multiplex PCR; the TCRdb copy retains only in-frame clones and omits some. The table has about 200,000 clones, roughly 86% seen once. Cohort placement rested on clinical history that participants reported themselves. The CDR3 sequence is 17 residues long. CDR1 and CDR2 from the germline V gene are SGHTS and YDEGEE. V gave up 3 bases and J gave up 4 bases, with 22 bases separating them. Source material: PBMCs or T cells enriched from blood (not recorded which). The source is a woman aged 25 to 45 with acute COVID-19. The chain uses TRBV5-8 and TRBJ1-2; D possibly corresponds to TRBD1 (5 bases). The CDR3 bases are TGTGCCAGCAGCTACCCCCCCGGAGAGGGGAGGTCCTATGGCTACACCTTC. Its translation is CASSYPPGEGRSYGYTF.